What follows are 11 T cell receptor beta chains derived from one specimen sequenced in a study of T cell responses to AZD1222 COVID-19 vaccine. Measured with immunoSEQ multiplex PCR; TCRdb has only the in-frame clones, and not every one. The profile shows approximately 190,000 clones, about 94% of them singletons. The sample in question was peripheral blood, obtained on day 0 of AZD1222 vaccination. These receptors came from an adult in good health.

The V and J genes are TRBV7-8 and TRBJ2-3, with D possibly being TRBD2 (5 bases). The V gene's germline CDR1 is SGHVS and CDR2 FQNEAQ. V lost 1 base and J 1 base, leaving 9 bases between the germline ends. CDR3 length: 15 amino acids. The CDR3 DNA reads TGTGCCAGCAGCTTAGTGGGAGAGGGCACAGATACGCAGTATTTT. Encoded protein: CASSLVGEGTDTQYF.

The chain carries TRBV19 and TRBJ2-2; 7 bases agree with TRBD2. Germline CDR1 and CDR2: LNHDA and SQIVND (reference sequence). CDR3 size: 14 residues. V lost 3 bases to trimming and J lost 6 bases; unmatched junction nucleotides: 4. For the CDR3, the DNA is TGTGCCAGTAGTATCGGGACTATGGCCGGGGAGCTGTTTTTT. This codes for CASSIGTMAGELFF.

The CDR3 here is CASSSANTEAFF. The CDR3 bases are TGCGCCAGCAGCTCCGCGAACACTGAAGCTTTCTTT. V gene TRBV5-1 combines with J gene TRBJ1-1; D is unclear. CDR1 and CDR2 (germline): SGHRS, YFSETQ. The CDR3 extends over 12 amino acids. Deletions cut 3 bases from V and 1 base from J, with 4 bases between.

This chain links TRBV4-1 with TRBJ2-7, with 9 nucleotides matching TRBD1. Germline values: CDR1 MGHRA, CDR2 YSYEKL. The ends lost 2 bases at V and 0 bases at J; junction bases unmatched: 5. CDR3 length: 16 residues. CDR3 residues: CASSQNRDRASYEQYF. The CDR3 region has the DNA TGCGCCAGCAGCCAAAATCGGGACAGGGCCTCCTACGAGCAGTACTTC.

The V call is TRBV24-1, the J call TRBJ2-1; 9 bases align to TRBD2. The V gene end was trimmed by 5 bases and the J gene end by 8 bases; junction bases not matched to a gene: 6. The CDR3 totals 14 residues. CDR1 is KGHDR, CDR2 SFDVKD, per germline. The CDR3 loop reads CATSVAGESDEQFF. The CDR3 nucleotides read TGTGCCACCAGTGTAGCGGGAGAGAGCGATGAGCAGTTCTTC.

The chain links TRBV27 to TRBJ2-2; 9 bases map to TRBD1. The CDR3 is made up of 15 amino acids. Germline V CDR1 and CDR2: MNHEY, SMNVEV (reference sequence). V lost 5 bases to trimming and J lost 6 bases; unmatched junction nucleotides: 7. The CDR3 protein is CASSPRTGDPGELFF. As DNA, the CDR3 is TGTGCCAGCAGTCCCCGGACAGGGGACCCCGGGGAGCTGTTTTTT.

The gene calls are TRBV15 and TRBJ1-2; 8 nucleotides agree with TRBD1. The CDR3 contains 16 residues. V was clipped by 4 bases and J by 1 base; unmatched bases: 8. Germline V lookup: CDR1 LNHNV, CDR2 YYDKDF (reference sequence). The CDR3 region has the DNA TGTGCCACCAGCAAGGTTCAGGGGGCAATTAACTATGGCTACACCTTC. Translated, it gives CATSKVQGAINYGYTF.

For this clone: Other nucleotide sequences from this sample produce the same CDR3. CDR3 in amino acids: CASSLTGDNEQFF. CDR3 DNA: TGTGCCAGCAGTCTAACGGGGGACAATGAGCAGTTCTTC. This chain uses TRBV28 with TRBJ2-1; D is perhaps TRBD2 (6 bases). Trimming took off 5 bases at V and 5 bases at J, with 10 bases between the two ends. Looked up from germline, CDR1 is MDHEN and CDR2 is SYDVKM. CDR3 length equals 13 residues.

The CDR3 DNA reads TGCAGCGTCCGGACCTACGAGCAGTACTTC. Its translation is CSVRTYEQYF. The gene calls are TRBV29-1 and TRBJ2-7; D is ambiguous. In germline, CDR1 is SQVTM, CDR2 ANQGSEA. The CDR3 runs to 10 residues. Trimming pared 6 bases from V and 2 bases from J, leaving 5 bases between.

The DNA for the CDR3 is TGTGCCAGCAGTTTTGGACTTGCTGGAAACACCATATATTTT. It translates to CASSFGLAGNTIYF. The chain has TRBV28 and TRBJ1-3, with no clear D. The CDR3 sequence is 14 residues long. The V gene's germline CDR1 is MDHEN and CDR2 SYDVKM. V was trimmed by 3 bases and J by 2 bases, leaving 8 bases between them.

This clone was detected only a few times. V usage is TRBV7-8 and J usage is TRBJ2-1; D remains ambiguous. The CDR3 spans 13 residues. Germline lookup yields CDR1 SGHVS and CDR2 FQNEAQ. V was cut by 0 bases and J by 7 bases, with 7 bases left in between. In DNA, the CDR3 is TGTGCCAGCAGCTTAGCTATCGCGAATGAGCAGTTCTTC. Residues: CASSLAIANEQFF.